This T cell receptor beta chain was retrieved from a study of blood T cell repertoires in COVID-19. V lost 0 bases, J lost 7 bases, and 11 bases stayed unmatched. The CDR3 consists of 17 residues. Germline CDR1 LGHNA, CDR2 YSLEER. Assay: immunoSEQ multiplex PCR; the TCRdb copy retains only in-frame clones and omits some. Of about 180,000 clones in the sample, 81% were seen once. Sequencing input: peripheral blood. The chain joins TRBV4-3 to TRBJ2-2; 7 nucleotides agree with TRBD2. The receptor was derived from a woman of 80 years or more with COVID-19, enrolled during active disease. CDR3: CASSQDPWGGTIGELFF. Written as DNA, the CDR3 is TGCGCCAGCAGCCAAGATCCTTGGGGAGGGACGATCGGGGAGCTGTTTTTT.